Below are 20 T cell receptor beta chains sequenced from a single sample in a study of control samples from healthy donors and cancer patients. TCRdb keeps only in-frame clones here, not all; method: immunoSEQ multiplex PCR. The sample records about 160,000 clones, roughly 90% being singletons. Sequencing was performed on blood. These receptors came from a man in his thirties or forties in good health.

This sequence joins TRBV25-1 and TRBJ1-1; D may be TRBD1 (6 bases). Germline V gene data show CDR1 as MGHDK and CDR2 as SYGVNS. This CDR3 is built from 13 residues. The V end was cut by 5 bases, the J end by 5 bases, with 12 bases between. CDR3 DNA sequence: TGTGCCAGCAGTAACAGGGATAGAACTGAAGCTTTCTTT. Amino acids: CASSNRDRTEAFF.

V and J are TRBV21-1 and TRBJ1-5; TRBD1 is the table's D call, not checked against the DNA. TRBV21-1 is flagged as a pseudogene. This CDR3 is built from 18 residues. CDR3 residues: CASSIADRSISPPGPQHF. The CDR3, as DNA: TGTGCCAGCAGCATAGCGGACAGGTCCATTTCACCCCCGGGGCCCCAGCATTTT.

This clone qualifies as medium-sized. The V and J genes are TRBV27 and TRBJ1-2, with TRBD1 as a possible D gene (5 bases). This CDR3 comprises 15 residues. V gave up 7 bases and J gave up 0 bases, with 15 bases separating them. From germline, CDR1 is MNHEY and CDR2 SMNVEV (reference sequence). As DNA, the CDR3 is TGTGCCAGCAAGATGGGGGGTGGTTCTAACTATGGCTACACCTTC. Translation: CASKMGGGSNYGYTF.

The chain couples TRBV5-4 to TRBJ2-1; D remains unclear. From germline, CDR1 is SGHNT and CDR2 YYREEE (reference sequence). The CDR3 is 13 amino acids. V shed 2 bases and J shed 5 bases, with 8 bases lying between them. This CDR3 is CASSFDSHNEQFF. CDR3 coding DNA: TGTGCCAGCAGCTTCGATTCCCACAATGAGCAGTTCTTC.

To note about this clone: Other DNA sequences in the sample encode the same CDR3. V usage is TRBV5-8 and J usage is TRBJ2-7; TRBD1 agrees at 9 bases. CDR1 and CDR2 from the germline V gene are SGHTS and YDEGEE. This CDR3 is built from 15 residues. The J segment lost 2 bases and the V segment lost 2 bases, leaving 5 bases of the junction unmatched. CDR3 in amino acids: CASSFRDRVAYEQYF. CDR3 nucleotide sequence: TGTGCCAGCAGCTTCCGGGACAGGGTCGCCTACGAGCAGTACTTC.

The chain joins TRBV6-6 to TRBJ1-3, with D maybe TRBD1 (6 bases). This CDR3 has 15 amino acids. Germline CDR1 is MNHNY and CDR2 is SVGAGI (reference sequence). Deletions cut 3 bases from V and 2 bases from J, with 11 bases between. CDR3 loop: CASSYLGAAGNTIYF. The CDR3 DNA follows: TGTGCCAGCAGTTATCTGGGGGCTGCTGGAAACACCATATATTTT.

The V call is TRBV5-8, the J call TRBJ1-1; 7 bases map to TRBD1. CDR3 length equals 15 residues. The germline CDR1 and CDR2 sequences are SGHTS and YDEGEE. With V trimmed by 2 bases and J by 5 bases, 9 bases remained unmatched. Here the CDR3 DNA reads TGTGCCAGCAGCTTAATGCAGGGGGGGAGGACTGAAGCTTTCTTT. Translated: CASSLMQGGRTEAFF.

The CDR3: CASSPLYPWTGQYF. DNA of the CDR3: TGTGCCAGCAGCCCCCTCTACCCCTGGACAGGGCAGTACTTC. The V gene is TRBV7-9, the J gene TRBJ2-7, with TRBD1 matching over 7 bases. From germline, CDR1 is SEHNR and CDR2 FQNEAQ (reference sequence). V was clipped by 5 bases and J by 9 bases; unmatched bases: 13. The CDR3 runs 14 residues. Supplemented by reference TRBV7-9 and TRBJ2-7, the full variable domain reads DTGVSQNPRHKITKRGQNVTFRCDPISEHNRLYWYRQTLGQGPEFLTYFQNEAQLEKSRLLSDRFSAERPKGSFSTLEIQRTEQGDSAMYLCASSPLYPWTGQYFGPGTRLTVT.

This sequence joins TRBV5-4 and TRBJ1-1; D is perhaps TRBD1 (6 bases). The germline V gene encodes CDR1 SGHNT and CDR2 YYREEE (reference sequence). This CDR3 has 15 residues. V lost 2 bases and J 0 bases, leaving 11 bases between the germline ends. The CDR3 sequence is CASSLGQRMNTEAFF. CDR3 DNA sequence: TGTGCCAGCAGCTTAGGACAGCGCATGAACACTGAAGCTTTCTTT.

This clone was picked up a small number of times. This chain uses TRBV11-3 with TRBJ2-1; D is uncertain. Germline assignment: CDR1 SGHNT and CDR2 YENEEA. This CDR3 region has 12 residues. V was pared by 11 bases and J by 7 bases, with 15 bases between. The CDR3 is CAPPLYRNEQFF. The CDR3 bases are TGTGCCCCCCCCCTATACCGAAATGAGCAGTTCTTC.

V and J are TRBV19 and TRBJ2-3, with a possible D match to TRBD2 (6 bases). Per the germline V gene, CDR1 is LNHDA and CDR2 is SQIVND (reference sequence). Deletions cut 4 bases from V and 2 bases from J, with 13 bases between. The CDR3 runs 15 residues. The CDR3 sequence: CASSTGTSNTDTQYF. Here the CDR3 DNA reads TGTGCCAGTAGTACCGGGACTTCAAACACAGATACGCAGTATTTT.

The rearrangement joins TRBV6-2 or TRBV6-3 to TRBJ1-2; D is unresolved. The germline V and J ends were trimmed by 0 bases and 3 bases, with 2 bases remaining between them. From germline, CDR1 is MNHEY and CDR2 SVGEGT. This CDR3 region has 12 residues. The DNA for the CDR3 is TGTGCCAGCAGTTACTCGCACTATGGCTACACCTTC. Translated, it gives CASSYSHYGYTF.

V and J are TRBV6-5 and TRBJ1-2; D may be TRBD1 (6 bases). The CDR3 has 15 residues. Germline assignment: CDR1 MNHEY and CDR2 SVGAGI. V was shortened by 6 bases and J by 1 base, with 15 bases between the two germline ends. The CDR3 sequence is CASRPYRDYNYGYTF. CDR3 nucleotides: TGTGCCAGCAGACCTTACAGGGATTATAACTATGGCTACACCTTC.

This chain joins TRBV7-2 and TRBJ2-1; D remains ambiguous. CDR1 SGHTA and CDR2 FQGNSA come from the germline V gene. The CDR3 covers 13 residues. Trimming cost V 8 bases and J 5 bases, with 13 bases left between them. The CDR3 loop is CASSIDRNNEQFF. CDR3 coding DNA: TGTGCCAGCTCTATAGACCGGAACAATGAGCAGTTCTTC.

The chain carries TRBV7-3 and TRBJ2-1, with 8 positions matching TRBD2. The CDR3 covers 13 residues. V lost 5 bases and J lost 10; bases outside the gene matches: 7. Germline lookup yields CDR1 SGHTA and CDR2 FQGTGA. The CDR3, as DNA: TGTGCCAGCAGCGTTCCCGGGACTAGAGAGCAGTTCTTC. Protein product: CASSVPGTREQFF.

The V and J genes are TRBV28 and TRBJ1-2; D is unclear. Trimming cost V 3 bases and J 8 bases, with 16 bases left between them. Germline V gene lookup returns CDR1 MDHEN and CDR2 SYDVKM. This CDR3 spans 14 amino acids. CDR3 nucleotide sequence: TGTGCCAGCAGTTTCGGAGGCAGTCCACGGGGCTACACCTTC. Its translation: CASSFGGSPRGYTF.

The V gene is TRBV10-3, the J gene TRBJ2-7, with a tentative D call TRBD2 (7 bases). The germline V and J ends were trimmed by 5 bases and 5 bases, with 19 bases remaining between them. The CDR3 totals 15 residues. CDR1 is ENHRY and CDR2 is SYGVKD in the germline V gene. CDR3 bases: TGTGCCATCAGTTCGGGAAACAGGGAGGGGCACGAGCAGTACTTC. This sequence encodes CAISSGNREGHEQYF.

The V and J genes are TRBV6-5 and TRBJ1-5, with 12 bases aligning to TRBD1. Germline CDR1 reads MNHEY; CDR2 reads SVGAGI. With 0 bases clipped from V and 9 bases from J, the junction kept 6 bases outside the gene matches. This CDR3 has 16 residues. CDR3 DNA sequence: TGTGCCAGCAGTTACTCGGGGACAGGGGGCCCTGGGCCCCAGCATTTT. Protein sequence: CASSYSGTGGPGPQHF.

The V call is TRBV7-3, the J call TRBJ2-1; TRBD2 agrees at 10 bases. V lost 5 bases, J lost 0 bases, and 7 bases stayed unmatched. The CDR3 has 17 residues. From germline, CDR1 is SGHTA and CDR2 FQGTGA. CDR3 nucleotide sequence: TGTGCCAGCAGCCCTAGGACTAGCGGCCACTCCTACAATGAGCAGTTCTTC. Its protein is CASSPRTSGHSYNEQFF.

CDR3 region: CASSGGGNAYNEQFF. The CDR3 DNA sequence: TGCGCCAGCAGCGGAGGGGGGAATGCCTACAATGAGCAGTTCTTC. This chain joins TRBV5-1 and TRBJ2-1; D might be TRBD1 or TRBD2, each matching 6 bases. The V end was cut by 4 bases, the J end by 2 bases, with 13 bases between. Germline assignment: CDR1 SGHRS and CDR2 YFSETQ. The CDR3 totals 15 residues.